The 23 T cell receptor beta chains presented below share a single source sample, sequenced in a study of CD8+CD57+ T cells in acquired aplastic anemia. The template used for profiling TCR beta VDJ and CDR3 was genomic DNA. TCRdb reprocessed the reads with MiXCR, giving one entry per CDR3 protein. The sample yields about 62,000 distinct CDR3 sequences, about 56% seen once. The sequenced sample consisted of sorted CD4+, CD8+, or CD8+CD57+ T cells (not recorded which) from PBMCs. The origin of the receptors is a human donor in good health, serving as a control.

V usage is TRBV15 and J usage is TRBJ1-3; 7 bases fit TRBD1. Per germline, CDR1 LNHNV and CDR2 YYDKDF (reference sequence). The CDR3 is 14 residues long. The V segment lost 6 bases and the J segment 2 bases; nucleotides outside the gene matches: 4. The CDR3 region is CATRRTGAGNTIYF. For the CDR3, the DNA is TGTGCCACCAGGCGAACAGGGGCTGGAAACACCATATATTTT.

On this clonotype: The CDR3 carries no conserved terminal phenylalanine or tryptophan, so it likely arises from a read error. The chain has TRBV20-1 and TRBJ1-2; 8 bases are shared with TRBD1. The germline V gene encodes CDR1 DFQATT and CDR2 SNEGSKA (reference sequence). Trimming took 6 bases from V and 10 from J; bases not matched to a gene: 13. The CDR3 is 13 residues long. CDR3 in DNA: TGCAGTGCAAAACAGGGGGGTTCTCGAGACTACACCTCC. As protein: CSAKQGGSRDYTS.

The J gene is TRBJ2-7, the V gene TRBV2, with TRBD2 matching over 13 bases. J lost 3 bases, V lost 10 bases, and 6 bases had no gene match. Germline CDR1 and CDR2: SNHLY and FYNNEI. The CDR3 is made up of 14 amino acids. CDR3 in amino acids: CAKGTSGNLYEQYF. The CDR3, as DNA: TGTGCCAAAGGGACTAGCGGGAACCTCTACGAGCAGTACTTC.

This clonotype was recorded at least ten times. The V call is TRBV24-1, the J call TRBJ2-1; 7 nucleotides match TRBD1. The germline CDR1 and CDR2 sequences are KGHDR and SFDVKD. V trimming: 4 bases; J trimming: 0 bases; junction bases outside the gene matches: 17. There are 20 residues in the CDR3. DNA for the CDR3: TGTGCCACCAGTGACGCCGGGACAGTCACACAAGCCAGCTCCTACAATGAGCAGTTCTTC. Its translation is CATSDAGTVTQASSYNEQFF.

V is TRBV7-9 and J is TRBJ2-7; no clear D. V was clipped by 9 bases and J by 3 bases, with 12 bases between them. This CDR3 is built from 12 residues. CDR1 and CDR2 from the germline V gene are SEHNR and FQNEAQ (reference sequence). The CDR3 coding sequence is TGTGCCAGTCAGACCGGCAGCTACGAGCAGTACTTC. It codes for CASQTGSYEQYF. The variable domain in full, with the rest retrieved from reference TRBV7-9 and TRBJ2-7, is DTGVSQNPRHKITKRGQNVTFRCDPISEHNRLYWYRQTLGQGPEFLTYFQNEAQLEKSRLLSDRFSAERPKGSFSTLEIQRTEQGDSAMYLCASQTGSYEQYFGPGTRLTVT.

CDR3 region: CASSSGTGGNNSPLHF. CDR3 bases: TGTGCCAGCAGCTCCGGGACAGGGGGGAACAATTCACCCCTCCACTTT. V and J are TRBV5-4 and TRBJ1-6; 11 bases agree with TRBD1. Looked up from germline, CDR1 is SGHNT and CDR2 is YYREEE (reference sequence). The length of the CDR3 is 16 residues. Losses at the gene ends were 3 bases for V and 7 bases for J; bases not matched to a gene: 6.

Regarding this clonotype: At one end the junction does not follow the germline gene, possibly because of a read error. The chain recombines TRBV7-7 with TRBJ1-1; no definite D call. This CDR3 is 13 amino acids long. The germline gives CDR1 SSHAT, CDR2 FNYEAQ (reference sequence). The CDR3 nucleotides read TGTGCTAGCAGCTTAGCATCAGGTACTGAAGCTTTCTTT. Amino acid sequence: CASSLASGTEAFF.

The chain uses TRBV19 and TRBJ2-5; D may be TRBD1 (6 bases). The V end was cut by 5 bases, the J end by 2 bases, with 12 bases between. CDR1 is LNHDA and CDR2 is SQIVND in the germline V gene (reference sequence). The CDR3 has 14 residues. The CDR3 loop is CASSGQGWQETQYF. The CDR3 DNA is TGTGCCAGTAGTGGGCAGGGGTGGCAAGAGACCCAGTACTTC.

This clonotype turned up a few times. V gene TRBV7-6 combines with J gene TRBJ2-7; no firm D call. The V gene lost 3 bases and the J gene lost 0 bases, with 6 bases spanning the gap. The CDR3 has 13 amino acids. Germline V gene sequence: CDR1 SGHVS, CDR2 FNYEAQ. CDR3 in amino acids: CASSFDNSYEQYF. The CDR3 region has the DNA TGTGCCAGCAGCTTCGACAACTCCTACGAGCAGTACTTC.

This clonotype has only a few counts. The final CDR3 position lacks the conserved phenylalanine or tryptophan, pointing to a likely read error. The rearrangement links TRBV12-3 or TRBV12-4 to TRBJ2-7; D might be TRBD1 or TRBD2, each matching 5 bases. The CDR3 loop spans 14 amino acids. Trimming shortened V by 6 bases and J by 3 bases, and 15 bases separated the two germline ends. The CDR3 reads CASSSSGRDYEQYL. CDR3 bases: TGTGCCAGCAGCTCTTCAGGGAGAGACTACGAGCAGTACCTC.

The chain is built from TRBV25-1 and TRBJ2-7; D may be TRBD1 (5 bases). The CDR3 runs 14 residues. Germline lookup yields CDR1 MGHDK and CDR2 SYGVNS. V was trimmed by 3 bases and J by 2 bases, leaving 11 bases between them. The CDR3 loop reads CASSDRGHPYEQYF. The CDR3, as DNA: TGTGCCAGCAGTGATAGGGGCCATCCCTACGAGCAGTACTTC.

This clonotype was counted many times. V is TRBV20-1 and J is TRBJ2-7, with 9 bases identical to TRBD2. This CDR3 is 13 amino acids long. CDR1 is DFQATT, CDR2 SNEGSKA, per germline (reference sequence). Unmatched junction bases numbered 6, after V lost 6 bases and J lost 3 bases. The CDR3 reads CSAPLAGFYEQYF. DNA of the CDR3: TGCAGTGCCCCCCTAGCGGGATTCTACGAGCAGTACTTC.

This clonotype was seen many times. The rearrangement links TRBV6-1 to TRBJ2-2, with 13 bases lining up with TRBD2. Germline CDR1 and CDR2: MNHNS and SASEGT. Germline trimming cut 9 bases from V and 6 bases from J; bases unmatched to any gene: 4. The CDR3 covers 14 residues. The CDR3 region is CASGTSGAPGELFF. As DNA, the CDR3 is TGTGCCAGTGGGACTAGCGGGGCCCCCGGGGAGCTGTTTTTT.

The chain joins TRBV29-1 to TRBJ2-7; 7 bases are shared with TRBD1. Germline assignment: CDR1 SQVTM and CDR2 ANQGSEA. CDR3 length equals 12 residues. The V gene end was trimmed by 4 bases and the J gene end by 3 bases; junction bases not matched to a gene: 3. In DNA form, the CDR3 reads TGCAGCGTTGCCGGGACAGACTACGAGCAGTACTTC. It specifies CSVAGTDYEQYF.

J is TRBJ1-1 and V is TRBV5-1; D not certain. Germline CDR1 SGHRS, CDR2 YFSETQ. The V gene lost 4 bases and the J gene lost 0 bases, with 13 bases spanning the gap. This CDR3 is 15 amino acids long. The CDR3, as DNA: TGCGCCAGCAGCGTTGTGTGGCCTTTGAACACTGAAGCTTTCTTT. Protein: CASSVVWPLNTEAFF.

The chain employs TRBV11-1 and TRBJ1-6, with unresolved D. Germline loops: CDR1 SGHAT, CDR2 FQDESV (reference sequence). Trimming cost V 4 bases and J 8 bases, with 24 bases left between them. This CDR3 spans 18 amino acids. Here the CDR3 reads CASSSSGFTEWAHSPLHF. Written as DNA, the CDR3 is TGTGCCAGCAGCTCTTCGGGATTTACTGAATGGGCTCATTCACCCCTCCACTTT.

This clonotype was observed many times. The chain combines TRBV4-2 with TRBJ1-2, with 10 bases aligning to TRBD1. Germline CDR1 is LGHNA and CDR2 is YNFKEQ. The length of the CDR3 is 19 residues. V trimming: 5 bases; J trimming: 0 bases; junction bases outside the gene matches: 15. CDR3 sequence (DNA): TGTGCCAGCAGCGGATGGCCCCGGGACAGGGGCCCCACTAACTATGGCTACACCTTC. Translating it yields CASSGWPRDRGPTNYGYTF.

This chain joins TRBV3-1 and TRBJ2-1; D is tentatively TRBD1 or TRBD2 (5 bases each). The CDR3 is made up of 18 amino acids. Trimming pared 1 base from V and 7 bases from J, leaving 23 bases between. Germline assignment: CDR1 LGHDT and CDR2 YNNKEL (reference sequence). For the CDR3, the DNA is TGTGCCAGCAGCCAAGCTTTAATCAGACTCCGGGGCCGTAATGAGCAGTTCTTC. Protein product: CASSQALIRLRGRNEQFF.

In this sample, this clonotype turned up many times. This chain uses TRBV4-3 with TRBJ2-1, with 7 bases matching TRBD2. Per germline, CDR1 LGHNA and CDR2 YSLEER. Trimming at V came to 3 bases and at J to 1 base, leaving 9 bases not matched to a gene. The CDR3 extends over 17 amino acids. In DNA, the CDR3 is TGCGCCAGCAGCCAGGGGGGGTTGGCGGGTTCCTACAATGAGCAGTTCTTC. It specifies CASSQGGLAGSYNEQFF.

Note on this clonotype: A much larger clone is a single base away; this may be a read error. V is TRBV20-1 and J is TRBJ1-2; 8 bases align to TRBD1. The V gene end was trimmed by 4 bases and the J gene end by 8 bases; junction bases not matched to a gene: 9. The germline V gene encodes CDR1 DFQATT and CDR2 SNEGSKA (reference sequence). CDR3 length equals 13 residues. The CDR3 loop is CSANPGGACGYTF. Here the CDR3 DNA reads TGCAGTGCTAATCCAGGGGGCGCATGCGGCTACACCTTC.

The chain links TRBV15 to TRBJ2-6; TRBD1 might be the D (6 bases). The CDR3 has 17 residues. Trimming removed 0 bases from V and 0 bases from J, with 9 bases in between. CDR1 is LNHNV and CDR2 is YYDKDF in the germline V gene (reference sequence). The CDR3 here is CATSRETGSSGANVLTF. As DNA, the CDR3 is TGTGCCACCAGCAGAGAGACAGGCTCCTCTGGGGCCAACGTCCTGACTTTC.

The chain joins TRBV5-1 to TRBJ1-6; 7 bases fit TRBD1. V was pared by 3 bases and J by 6 bases, with 3 bases of the junction left unmatched. The CDR3 contains 14 residues. Germline CDR1 reads SGHRS; CDR2 reads YFSETQ. The CDR3 sequence is CASSSGQLNSPLHF. The DNA for the CDR3 is TGCGCCAGCAGCTCGGGACAGCTTAATTCACCCCTCCACTTT.

The rearrangement links TRBV20-1 to TRBJ1-6, with D uncertain. The V gene's germline CDR1 is DFQATT and CDR2 SNEGSKA (reference sequence). Between the trimmed V and J ends, which lost 4 bases and 8 bases, there was a span of 12 bases. The CDR3 consists of 13 residues. The CDR3 nucleotides read TGCAGTGCTATGGCCCCGGTGGATTCACCCCTCCACTTT. This codes for CSAMAPVDSPLHF.